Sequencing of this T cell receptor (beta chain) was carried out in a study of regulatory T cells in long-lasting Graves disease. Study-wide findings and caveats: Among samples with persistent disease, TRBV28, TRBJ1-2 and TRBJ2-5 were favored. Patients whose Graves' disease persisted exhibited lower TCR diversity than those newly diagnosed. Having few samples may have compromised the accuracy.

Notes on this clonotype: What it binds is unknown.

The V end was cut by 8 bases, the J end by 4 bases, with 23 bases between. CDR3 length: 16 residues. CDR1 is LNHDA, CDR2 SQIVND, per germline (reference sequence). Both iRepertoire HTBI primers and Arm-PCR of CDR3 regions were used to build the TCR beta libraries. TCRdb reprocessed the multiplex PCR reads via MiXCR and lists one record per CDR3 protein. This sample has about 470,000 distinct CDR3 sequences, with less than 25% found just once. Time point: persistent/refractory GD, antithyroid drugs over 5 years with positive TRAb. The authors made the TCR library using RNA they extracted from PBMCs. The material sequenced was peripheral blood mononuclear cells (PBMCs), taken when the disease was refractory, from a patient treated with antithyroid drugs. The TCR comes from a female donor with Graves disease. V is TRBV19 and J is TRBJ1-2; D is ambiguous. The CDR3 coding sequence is TGTGCCAGTGCCCCCTCCCGGAGCCCGGGGAGCTATGGCTACACCTTC. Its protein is CASAPSRSPGSYGYTF.